Below, 11 T cell receptor beta chains from the same sample are listed, as sequenced in a study of T-cell reconstitution after alpha-beta-depleted transplantation in children (dated by TCRdb to about 2016). The method behind the library was PCR. The sample was run on an Illumina HiSeq 2500. TCR library preparation used molecular barcoding, with unique molecular identifiers applied to normalize quantification of the TCRbeta repertoire. TCRdb trimmed public reads at Q25 via fastp, called clones via MiXCR and kept in-frame beta chains. Rows are unified per CDR3 protein, each entry keeping the most common DNA and genes. Counted in this sample were about 400,000 distinct CDR3 sequences; 15% to 20% of them appeared once. Clones ranked in the top ten supply over 25% of the sample. The treatment or condition label of this sample denotes: allogeneic hematopoietic cell transplantation with graft depleted of TCRalphabeta T cells and CD19 B cells.

Sequenced material: PBMCs, mostly from graft donor cells, taken 360 days after TCRalphabeta/CD19-depleted stem cell transplant. The receptors stem from a boy less than two years old who had a stem cell transplant for Wiskott-Aldrich syndrome, so the T cells may come from the graft donor.

This clonotype was picked up a small number of times. The V call is TRBV4-1, the J call TRBJ2-7; tentatively, D is TRBD1 or TRBD2 (5 bases each). V dropped 1 base and J dropped 2 bases, with 12 bases sitting between them. Germline loops: CDR1 MGHRA, CDR2 YSYEKL. This CDR3 is 15 amino acids long. The CDR3 nucleotides read TGCGCCAGCAGCCAAGGGTCGGGGCGGACCTACGAGCAGTACTTC. Translated: CASSQGSGRTYEQYF.

This clonotype has just a few counts. This chain links TRBV29-1 with TRBJ2-7; tentative D call: TRBD1 (7 bases). Germline V gene data show CDR1 as SQVTM and CDR2 as ANQGSEA. Trimming shortened V by 0 bases and J by 3 bases, and 21 bases separated the two germline ends. CDR3 length: 17 amino acids. CDR3 sequence reads: CSVEDQAGTGDFYEQYF. The CDR3 nucleotides read TGCAGCGTTGAAGATCAGGCGGGAACAGGGGACTTCTACGAGCAGTACTTC.

This clonotype was seen only a few times. The chain has TRBV15 and TRBJ2-3; maybe TRBD2 (6 bases). Trimming left V 0 bases short and J 1 base short, with 17 bases between. CDR1 LNHNV and CDR2 YYDKDF come from the germline V gene (reference sequence). This CDR3 contains 18 residues. CDR3 protein: CATSRDLSVGGGTDTQYF. CDR3 nucleotide sequence: TGTGCCACCAGCAGAGATCTATCCGTCGGGGGTGGCACAGATACGCAGTATTTT.

This clonotype has just a few counts. V is TRBV7-2 and J is TRBJ1-1; no firm D call. The CDR3 is 13 residues long. V dropped 6 bases and J dropped 4 bases, with 12 bases sitting between them. Per germline, CDR1 SGHTA and CDR2 FQGNSA. The CDR3 DNA is TGTGCCAGCAGTTCCCCATCTCGCACTGAAGCTTTCTTT. Encoded protein: CASSSPSRTEAFF.

The gene calls are TRBV24-1 and TRBJ2-6; TRBD2 is a possible D gene (7 bases). The CDR3 runs to 19 residues. Trimming left V 5 bases short and J 1 base short, with 20 bases between. In germline, CDR1 is KGHDR, CDR2 SFDVKD. For the CDR3, the DNA is TGTGCCACCAGTGGTACTCCGGGGGGCGCGAGGTCTGGGGCCAACGTCCTGACTTTC. Encoded protein: CATSGTPGGARSGANVLTF.

This clonotype was counted between two and nine times. DNA of the CDR3: TGTGCCAGCAGCCAACACCCGGGGATTACCACCGGGGAGCTGTTTTTT. As protein: CASSQHPGITTGELFF. The chain has TRBV3-1 and TRBJ2-2; TRBD2 might be the D (5 bases). Per the germline V gene, CDR1 is LGHDT and CDR2 is YNNKEL (reference sequence). V dropped 2 bases and J dropped 4 bases, with 14 bases sitting between them. This CDR3 spans 16 amino acids.

This clonotype has a handful of counts. The V gene is TRBV10-3, the J gene TRBJ1-2; D not resolved. Germline V CDR1 and CDR2: ENHRY, SYGVKD. Trimming removed 3 bases from V and 5 bases from J, with 10 bases in between. The CDR3 is 13 amino acids. The CDR3 protein is CAISDGHSYGYTF. The CDR3 nucleotides read TGTGCCATCAGTGACGGCCACAGTTATGGCTACACCTTC.

The sample holds a few counts of this clonotype. The J gene is TRBJ2-1, the V gene TRBV5-5; a possible D gene is TRBD1 (5 bases). The CDR3 has 16 amino acids. Germline loops: CDR1 SGHKS, CDR2 YYEKEE (reference sequence). The V and J ends lost 0 bases and 0 bases respectively, with 10 bases between them. The chain's CDR3 is CASSLDLRGSYNEQFF. The CDR3 DNA reads as TGTGCCAGCAGCTTGGACCTAAGGGGCTCCTACAATGAGCAGTTCTTC.

The table lists this clonotype with a few counts. The gene calls are TRBV7-2 and TRBJ2-3, with D possibly TRBD2 on 5 matching bases. Trimming stripped 5 bases from V and 2 bases from J, with 14 bases between. CDR1 is SGHTA, CDR2 FQGNSA, per germline. This CDR3 contains 15 residues. CDR3 loop: CASSPGWGVTDTQYF. In nucleotides, the CDR3 is TGTGCCAGCAGCCCCGGCTGGGGAGTCACAGATACGCAGTATTTT. Complete variable domain (other parts from reference TRBV7-2 and TRBJ2-3): GAGVSQSPSNKVTEKGKDVELRCDPISGHTALYWYRQSLGQGLEFLIYFQGNSAPDKSGLPSDRFSAERTGGSVSTLTIQRTQQEDSAVYLCASSPGWGVTDTQYFGPGTRLTVL.

V gene TRBV7-9 combines with J gene TRBJ2-2; 10 bases align to TRBD1. The CDR3 loop spans 16 amino acids. The V segment lost 5 bases and the J segment 3 bases; nucleotides outside the gene matches: 6. The germline V gene has CDR1 SEHNR and CDR2 FQNEAQ (reference sequence). The CDR3 loop reads CASSGDRGRDTGELFF. CDR3 nucleotide sequence: TGTGCCAGCAGCGGGGACAGGGGCCGGGACACCGGGGAGCTGTTTTTT.

This clonotype turned up a few times. The rearrangement links TRBV5-1 to TRBJ2-3; D uncertain. Per germline, CDR1 SGHRS and CDR2 YFSETQ. Trimming pared 2 bases from V and 1 base from J, leaving 8 bases between. The CDR3 has 14 amino acids. The CDR3 nucleotides are TGCGCCAGCAGCTTACCTAAAGGCACAGATACGCAGTATTTT. Its protein product is CASSLPKGTDTQYF.